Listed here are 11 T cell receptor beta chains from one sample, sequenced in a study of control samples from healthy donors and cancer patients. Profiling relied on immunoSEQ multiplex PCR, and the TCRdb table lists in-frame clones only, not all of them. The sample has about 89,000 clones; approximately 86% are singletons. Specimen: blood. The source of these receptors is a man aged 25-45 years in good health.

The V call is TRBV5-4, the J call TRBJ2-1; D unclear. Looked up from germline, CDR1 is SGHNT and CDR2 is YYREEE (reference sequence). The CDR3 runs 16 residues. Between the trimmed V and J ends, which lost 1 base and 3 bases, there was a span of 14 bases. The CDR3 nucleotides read TGTGCCAGCAGCTTGCGTCGACACGTCGGCTACAATGAGCAGTTCTTC. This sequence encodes CASSLRRHVGYNEQFF. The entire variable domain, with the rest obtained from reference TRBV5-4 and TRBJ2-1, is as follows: ETGVTQSPTHLIKTRGQQVTLRCSSQSGHNTVSWYQQALGQGPQFIFQYYREEENGRGNFPPRFSGLQFPNYSSELNVNALELDDSALYLCASSLRRHVGYNEQFFGPGTRLTVL.

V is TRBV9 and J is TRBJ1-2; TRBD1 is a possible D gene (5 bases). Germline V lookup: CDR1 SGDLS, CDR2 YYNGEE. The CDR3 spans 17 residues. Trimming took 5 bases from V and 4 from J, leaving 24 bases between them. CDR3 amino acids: CASSARGDAAISYGYTF. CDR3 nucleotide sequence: TGTGCCAGCAGTGCCAGAGGGGACGCGGCTATCTCCTATGGCTACACCTTC.

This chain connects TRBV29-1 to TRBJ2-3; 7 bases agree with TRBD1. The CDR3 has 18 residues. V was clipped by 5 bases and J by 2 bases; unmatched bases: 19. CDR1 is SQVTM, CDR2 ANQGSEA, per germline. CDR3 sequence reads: CSVLIRAIEGTVTDTQYF. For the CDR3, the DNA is TGCAGCGTTCTCATTCGGGCCATTGAGGGGACAGTCACAGATACGCAGTATTTT.

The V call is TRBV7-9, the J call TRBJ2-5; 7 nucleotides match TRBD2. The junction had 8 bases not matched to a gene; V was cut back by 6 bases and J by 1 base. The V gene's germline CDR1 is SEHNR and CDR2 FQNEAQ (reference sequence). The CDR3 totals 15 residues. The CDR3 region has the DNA TGTGCCAGCAGGTCTGTGGGAGGGTCCCAAGAGACCCAGTACTTC. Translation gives CASRSVGGSQETQYF.

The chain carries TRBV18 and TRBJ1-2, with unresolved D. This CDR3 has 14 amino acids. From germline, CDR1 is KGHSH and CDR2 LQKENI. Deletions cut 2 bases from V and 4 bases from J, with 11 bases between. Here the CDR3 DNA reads TGTGCCAGCTCACCAAAGGAGGGCAGCTATGGCTACACCTTC. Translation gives CASSPKEGSYGYTF. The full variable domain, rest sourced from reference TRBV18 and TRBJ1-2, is NAGVMQNPRHLVRRRGQEARLRCSPMKGHSHVYWYRQLPEEGLKFMVYLQKENIIDESGMPKERFSAEFPKEGPSILRIQQVVRGDSAAYFCASSPKEGSYGYTFGSGTRLTVV.

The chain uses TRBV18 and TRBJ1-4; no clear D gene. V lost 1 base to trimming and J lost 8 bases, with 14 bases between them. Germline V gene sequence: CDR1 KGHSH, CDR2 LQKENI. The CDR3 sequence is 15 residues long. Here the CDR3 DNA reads TGTGCCAGCTCACCACAGGACGGGAGAGGAGAAAAACTGTTTTTT. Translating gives CASSPQDGRGEKLFF.

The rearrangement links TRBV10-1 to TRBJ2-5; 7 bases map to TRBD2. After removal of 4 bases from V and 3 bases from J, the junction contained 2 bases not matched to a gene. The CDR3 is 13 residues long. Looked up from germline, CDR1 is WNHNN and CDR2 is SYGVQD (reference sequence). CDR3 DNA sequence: TGCGCCAGCAGTGGGGGGGGAGAAGAGACCCAGTACTTC. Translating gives CASSGGGEETQYF.

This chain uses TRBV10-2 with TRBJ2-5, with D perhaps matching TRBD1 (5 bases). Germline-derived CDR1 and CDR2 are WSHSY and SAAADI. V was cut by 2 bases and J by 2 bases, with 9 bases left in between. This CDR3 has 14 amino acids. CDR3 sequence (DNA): TGCGCCAGCAGTGAGCAGGGCCCGCAAGAGACCCAGTACTTC. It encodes CASSEQGPQETQYF.

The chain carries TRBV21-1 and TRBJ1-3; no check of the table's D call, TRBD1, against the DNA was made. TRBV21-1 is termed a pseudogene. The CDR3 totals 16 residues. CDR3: CASSLGSGDSGNTIYF. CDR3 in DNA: TGTGCCAGCAGCCTCGGCAGTGGGGACAGTGGAAACACCATATATTTT.

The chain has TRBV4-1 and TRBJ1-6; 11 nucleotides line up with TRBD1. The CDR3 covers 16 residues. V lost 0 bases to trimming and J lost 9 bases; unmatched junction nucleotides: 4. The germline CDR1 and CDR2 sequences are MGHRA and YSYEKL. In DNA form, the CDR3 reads TGCGCCAGCAGCCAAGACGGACAGGGGGCGCGTTCACCCCTCCACTTT. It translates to CASSQDGQGARSPLHF.

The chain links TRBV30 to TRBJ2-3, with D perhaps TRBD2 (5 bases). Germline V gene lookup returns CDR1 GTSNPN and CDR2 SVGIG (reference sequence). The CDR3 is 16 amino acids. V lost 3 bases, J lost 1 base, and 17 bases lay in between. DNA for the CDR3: TGTGCCTGGAGAGACTACCTAGGACTCGGCACAGATACGCAGTATTTT. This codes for CAWRDYLGLGTDTQYF. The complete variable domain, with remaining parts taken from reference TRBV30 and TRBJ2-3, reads SQTIHQWPATLVQPVGSPLSLECTVEGTSNPNLYWYRQAAGRGLQLLFYSVGIGQISSEVPQNLSASRPQDRQFILSSKKLLLSDSGFYLCAWRDYLGLGTDTQYFGPGTRLTVL.